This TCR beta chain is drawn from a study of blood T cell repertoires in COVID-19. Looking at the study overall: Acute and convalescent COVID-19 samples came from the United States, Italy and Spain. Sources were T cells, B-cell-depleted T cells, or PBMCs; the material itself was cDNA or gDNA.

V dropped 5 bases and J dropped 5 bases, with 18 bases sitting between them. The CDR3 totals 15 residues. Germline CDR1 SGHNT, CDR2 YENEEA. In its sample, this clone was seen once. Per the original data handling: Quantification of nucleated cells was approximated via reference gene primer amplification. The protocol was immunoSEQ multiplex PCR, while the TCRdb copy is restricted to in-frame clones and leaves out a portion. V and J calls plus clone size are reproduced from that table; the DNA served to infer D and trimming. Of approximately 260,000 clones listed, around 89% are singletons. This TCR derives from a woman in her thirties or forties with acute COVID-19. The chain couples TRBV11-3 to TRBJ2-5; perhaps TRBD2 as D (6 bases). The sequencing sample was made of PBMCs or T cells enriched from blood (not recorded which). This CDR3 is CASSLLGGRIETQYF. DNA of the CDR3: TGTGCCAGCAGCCTTCTCGGAGGGAGGATTGAGACCCAGTACTTC.